Included here is one TCR beta chain sequence, with context. Its target is unknown. The sample originates from a study of T cells in Graves' hyperthyroidism and ophthalmopathy. Study-wide findings and caveats: Model predictions of ophthalmopathy came a median 6.5 months before onset.

J gave up 4 bases and V 2 bases, and 1 base lay outside the gene matches. The CDR3 contains 14 residues. Germline values: CDR1 LGHNA, CDR2 YNFKEQ. Uncontrolled infections, other autoimmune diseases, pregnancy or lactation led to exclusion of patients. What was amplified from RNA transcripts were TCR beta CDR3 regions. HTBI primers were the set used in a first-round RT-PCR of the TCR CDR3. TCRdb reprocessed the multiplex PCR reads with MiXCR, giving one entry per CDR3 protein. This sample has a few hundred thousand distinct CDR3 sequences; about 13% occur once, and the top ten carry almost 35%. This chain links TRBV4-2 with TRBJ2-1; 8 positions agree with TRBD1. Sequenced input: blood. The sequence was obtained from a woman in her 40s with Graves' ophthalmopathy. CDR3 in amino acids: CASSQQGAYNEQFF. DNA for the CDR3: TGTGCCAGCAGCCAACAGGGGGCGTACAATGAGCAGTTCTTC.